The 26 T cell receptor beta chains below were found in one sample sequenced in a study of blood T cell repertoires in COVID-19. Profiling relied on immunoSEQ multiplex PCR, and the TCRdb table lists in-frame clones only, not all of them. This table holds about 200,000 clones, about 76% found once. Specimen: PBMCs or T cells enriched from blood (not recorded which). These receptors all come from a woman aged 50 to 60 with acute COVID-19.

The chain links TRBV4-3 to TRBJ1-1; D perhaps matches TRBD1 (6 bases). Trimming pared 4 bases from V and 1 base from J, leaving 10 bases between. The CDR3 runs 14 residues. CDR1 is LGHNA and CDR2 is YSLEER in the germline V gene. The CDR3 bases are TGCGCCAGCAGCCGCCAGGGGCCGAACACTGAAGCTTTCTTT. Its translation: CASSRQGPNTEAFF.

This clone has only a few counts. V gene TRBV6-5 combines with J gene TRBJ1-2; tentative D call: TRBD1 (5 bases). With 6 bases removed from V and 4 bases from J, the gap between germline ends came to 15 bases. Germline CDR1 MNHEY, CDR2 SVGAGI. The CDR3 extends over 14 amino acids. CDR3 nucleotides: TGTGCCAGCAGAGCCGGGGACTCCACCTATGGCTACACCTTC. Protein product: CASRAGDSTYGYTF.

The CDR3 sequence: CASRRSEQYF. In DNA, the CDR3 is TGTGCCAGCAGGAGGTCCGAGCAGTACTTC. The chain joins TRBV27 to TRBJ2-7; D is ambiguous. The CDR3 runs to 10 residues. Germline CDR1 MNHEY, CDR2 SMNVEV (reference sequence). Trimming took 6 bases from V and 6 from J, leaving 6 bases between them.

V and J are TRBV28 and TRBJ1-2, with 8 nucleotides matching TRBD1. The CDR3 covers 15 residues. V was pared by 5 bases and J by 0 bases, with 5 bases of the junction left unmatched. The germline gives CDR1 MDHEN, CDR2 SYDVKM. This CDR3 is CASSHGQGSNYGYTF. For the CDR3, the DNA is TGTGCCAGCAGTCACGGACAGGGATCTAACTATGGCTACACCTTC.

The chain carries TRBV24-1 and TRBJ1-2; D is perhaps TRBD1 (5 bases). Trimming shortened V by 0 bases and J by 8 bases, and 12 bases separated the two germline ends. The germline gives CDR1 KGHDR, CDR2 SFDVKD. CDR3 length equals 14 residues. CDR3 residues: CATSDLWGAEGYTF. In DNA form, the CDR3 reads TGTGCCACCAGTGATTTGTGGGGCGCGGAAGGCTACACCTTC.

The CDR3 region is CASSQDGTGKETQYF. The CDR3, as DNA: TGCGCCAGCAGCCAAGATGGAACAGGCAAAGAGACCCAGTACTTC. The genes are TRBV4-1 and TRBJ2-5, with a weak D call TRBD1 (5 bases). CDR3 length equals 15 residues. Germline values: CDR1 MGHRA, CDR2 YSYEKL. Trimming took 0 bases from V and 3 from J, leaving 11 bases between them.

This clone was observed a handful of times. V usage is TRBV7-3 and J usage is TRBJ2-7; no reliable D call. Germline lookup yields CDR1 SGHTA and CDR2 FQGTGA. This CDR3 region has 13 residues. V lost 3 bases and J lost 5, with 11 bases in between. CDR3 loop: CASSFASRDEQYF. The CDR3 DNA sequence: TGTGCCAGCAGCTTTGCCTCCCGGGACGAGCAGTACTTC.

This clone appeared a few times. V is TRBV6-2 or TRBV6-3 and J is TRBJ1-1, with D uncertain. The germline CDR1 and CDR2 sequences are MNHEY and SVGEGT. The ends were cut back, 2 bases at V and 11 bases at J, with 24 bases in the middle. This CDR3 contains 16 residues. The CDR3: CASSYVFGYPGTAAFF. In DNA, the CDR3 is TGTGCCAGCAGTTACGTGTTTGGGTATCCGGGAACAGCGGCTTTCTTT.

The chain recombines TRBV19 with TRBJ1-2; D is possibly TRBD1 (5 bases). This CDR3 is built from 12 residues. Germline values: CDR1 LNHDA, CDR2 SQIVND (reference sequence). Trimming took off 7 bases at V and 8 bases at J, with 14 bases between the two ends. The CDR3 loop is CASTIGHGGYTF. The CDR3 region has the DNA TGTGCCAGTACCATCGGACACGGAGGCTACACCTTC. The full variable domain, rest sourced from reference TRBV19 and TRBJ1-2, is DGGITQSPKYLFRKEGQNVTLSCEQNLNHDAMYWYRQDPGQGLRLIYYSQIVNDFQKGDIAEGYSVSREKKESFPLTVTSAQKNPTAFYLCASTIGHGGYTFGSGTRLTVV.

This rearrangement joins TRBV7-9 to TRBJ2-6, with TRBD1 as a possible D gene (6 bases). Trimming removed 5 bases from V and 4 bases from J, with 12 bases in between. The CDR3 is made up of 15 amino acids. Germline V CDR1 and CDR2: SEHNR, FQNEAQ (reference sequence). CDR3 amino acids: CASSLRGSGANVLTF. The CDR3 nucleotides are TGTGCCAGCAGCCTCAGGGGCTCCGGGGCCAACGTCCTGACTTTC.

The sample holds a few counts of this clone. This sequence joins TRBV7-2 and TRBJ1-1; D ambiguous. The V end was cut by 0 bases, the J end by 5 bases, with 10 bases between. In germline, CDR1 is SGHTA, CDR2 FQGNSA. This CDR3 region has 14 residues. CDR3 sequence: CASSLAPSRTEAFF. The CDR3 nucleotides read TGTGCCAGCAGCTTAGCGCCTAGTAGAACTGAAGCTTTCTTT.

The CDR3 spells CAIRATGSNTEAFF. For the CDR3, the DNA is TGTGCCATCAGGGCAACAGGGTCCAACACTGAAGCTTTCTTT. This chain connects TRBV10-3 to TRBJ1-1, with D possibly TRBD1 on 6 matching bases. V was clipped by 6 bases and J by 2 bases, with 13 bases between them. This CDR3 is 14 amino acids long. Germline V lookup: CDR1 ENHRY, CDR2 SYGVKD.

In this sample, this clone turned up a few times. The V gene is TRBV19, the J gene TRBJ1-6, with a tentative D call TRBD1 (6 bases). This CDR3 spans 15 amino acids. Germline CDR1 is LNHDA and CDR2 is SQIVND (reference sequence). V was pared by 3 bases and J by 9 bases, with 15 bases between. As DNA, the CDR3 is TGTGCCAGTAGTATGGATTGGACAGTAAGTTCACCCCTCCACTTT. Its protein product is CASSMDWTVSSPLHF.

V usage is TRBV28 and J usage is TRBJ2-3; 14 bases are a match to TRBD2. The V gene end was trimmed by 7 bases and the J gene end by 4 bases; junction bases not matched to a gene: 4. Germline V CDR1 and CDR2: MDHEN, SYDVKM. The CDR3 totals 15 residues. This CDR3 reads CASKGTSGGADTQYF. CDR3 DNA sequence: TGTGCCAGCAAAGGGACTAGCGGGGGAGCAGATACGCAGTATTTT.

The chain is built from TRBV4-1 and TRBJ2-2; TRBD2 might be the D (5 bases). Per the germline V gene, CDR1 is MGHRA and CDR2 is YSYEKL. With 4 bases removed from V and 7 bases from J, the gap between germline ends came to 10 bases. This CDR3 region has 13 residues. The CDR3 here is CASSLGVFGELFF. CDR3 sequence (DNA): TGCGCCAGCAGCCTCGGGGTTTTCGGGGAGCTGTTTTTT.

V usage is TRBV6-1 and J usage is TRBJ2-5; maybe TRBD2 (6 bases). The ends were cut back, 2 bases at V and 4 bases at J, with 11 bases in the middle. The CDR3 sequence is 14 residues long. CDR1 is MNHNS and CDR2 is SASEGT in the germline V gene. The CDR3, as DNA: TGTGCCAGCAGTGAAAGGGACTGGTTAGAGACCCAGTACTTC. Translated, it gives CASSERDWLETQYF.

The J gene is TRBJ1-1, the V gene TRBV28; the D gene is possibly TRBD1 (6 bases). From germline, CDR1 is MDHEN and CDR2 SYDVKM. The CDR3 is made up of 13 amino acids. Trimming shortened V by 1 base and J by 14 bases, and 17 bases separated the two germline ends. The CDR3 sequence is CASSLLGGFDRFF. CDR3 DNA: TGTGCCAGCAGTTTATTGGGGGGGTTCGACAGGTTCTTT.

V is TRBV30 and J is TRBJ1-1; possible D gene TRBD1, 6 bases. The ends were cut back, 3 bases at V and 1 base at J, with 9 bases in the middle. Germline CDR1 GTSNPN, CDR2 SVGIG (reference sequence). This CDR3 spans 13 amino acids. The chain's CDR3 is CAWRQGPNTEAFF. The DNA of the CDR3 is TGTGCCTGGAGACAGGGTCCGAACACTGAAGCTTTCTTT.

DNA of the CDR3: TGCGCCAGCAGCGGGCGGACAGCTGATAATTCACCCCTCCACTTT. This gives the protein CASSGRTADNSPLHF. The V gene is TRBV5-1, the J gene TRBJ1-6; weak D call: TRBD1 (6 bases). CDR1 and CDR2 from the germline V gene are SGHRS and YFSETQ. The CDR3 sequence is 15 residues long. The V gene lost 4 bases and the J gene lost 5 bases, with 13 bases spanning the gap.

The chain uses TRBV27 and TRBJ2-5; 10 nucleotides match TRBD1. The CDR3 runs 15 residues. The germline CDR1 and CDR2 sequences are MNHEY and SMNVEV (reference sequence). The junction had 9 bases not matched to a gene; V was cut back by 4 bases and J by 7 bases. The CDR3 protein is CASSSPGQGPGTQYF. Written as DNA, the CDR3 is TGTGCCAGCAGTTCCCCGGGACAGGGGCCTGGGACCCAGTACTTC.

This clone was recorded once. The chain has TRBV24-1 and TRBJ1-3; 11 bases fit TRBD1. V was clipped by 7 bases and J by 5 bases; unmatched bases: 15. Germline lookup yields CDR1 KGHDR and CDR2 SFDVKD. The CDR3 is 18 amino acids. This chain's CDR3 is CATSPGQGENSPRNTIYF. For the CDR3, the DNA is TGTGCCACCAGCCCGGGACAGGGGGAAAATAGCCCGAGAAACACCATATATTTT.

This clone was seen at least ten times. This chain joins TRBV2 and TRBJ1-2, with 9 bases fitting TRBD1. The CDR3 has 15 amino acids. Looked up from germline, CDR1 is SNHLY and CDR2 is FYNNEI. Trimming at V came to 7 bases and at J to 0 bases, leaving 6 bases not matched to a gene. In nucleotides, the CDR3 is TGTGCCAGCAAAGACAGGGGGGGAACTAACTATGGCTACACCTTC. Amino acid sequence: CASKDRGGTNYGYTF.

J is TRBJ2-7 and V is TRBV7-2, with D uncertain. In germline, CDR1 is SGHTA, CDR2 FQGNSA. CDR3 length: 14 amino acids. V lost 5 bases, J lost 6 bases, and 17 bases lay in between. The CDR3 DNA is TGTGCCAGCAGCCAGGCTGCTACATTGTTCGAGCAGTACTTC. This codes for CASSQAATLFEQYF.

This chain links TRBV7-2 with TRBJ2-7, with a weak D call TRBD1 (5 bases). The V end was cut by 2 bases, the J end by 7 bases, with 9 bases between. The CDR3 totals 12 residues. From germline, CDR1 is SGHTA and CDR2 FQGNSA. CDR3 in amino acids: CASSLLQAEQYF. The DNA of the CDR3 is TGTGCCAGCAGCTTATTACAGGCTGAGCAGTACTTC.

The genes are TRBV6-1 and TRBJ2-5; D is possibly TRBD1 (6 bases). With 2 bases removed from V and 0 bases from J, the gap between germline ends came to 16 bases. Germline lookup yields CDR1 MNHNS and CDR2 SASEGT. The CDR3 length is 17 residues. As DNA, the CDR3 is TGTGCCAGCAGTGAATTCGGCAGGGGCCCGTACCAAGAGACCCAGTACTTC. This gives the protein CASSEFGRGPYQETQYF.

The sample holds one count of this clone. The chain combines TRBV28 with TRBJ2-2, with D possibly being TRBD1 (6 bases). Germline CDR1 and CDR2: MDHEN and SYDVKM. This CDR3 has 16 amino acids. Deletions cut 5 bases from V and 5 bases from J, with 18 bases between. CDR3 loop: CASSTRLQGITGELFF. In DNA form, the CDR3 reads TGTGCCAGCAGTACTAGGCTTCAGGGGATAACCGGGGAGCTGTTTTTT. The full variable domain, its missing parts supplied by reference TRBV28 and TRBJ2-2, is DVKVTQSSRYLVKRTGEKVFLECVQDMDHENMFWYRQDPGLGLRLIYFSYDVKMKEKGDIPEGYSVSREKKERFSLILESASTNQTSMYLCASSTRLQGITGELFFGEGSRLTVL.